The clone carrying this TCR beta chain is a singleton in its sample. This CDR3 contains 15 residues. The germline CDR1 and CDR2 sequences are LNHDA and SQIVND (reference sequence). V lost 5 bases and J lost 7; bases outside the gene matches: 10. The entry originates in a study of shared clonotypes between healthy human individuals. Across the study: Every donor yielded three CD4 naive, three CD4 memory, two CD8 naive and one CD8 memory plate.

The table came from immunoSEQ multiplex PCR; TCRdb's copy has only in-frame clones and leaves some out. The table includes over 400,000 clones, about 96% detected once. The genes are TRBV19 and TRBJ1-2, with 10 bases fitting TRBD1. Sequences were obtained from naive CD4+ T cells sorted from blood. The subset: CD45RA+ positively selected. The receptor was derived from a woman aged 25-40 years in good health. CDR3 sequence: CASSQLTGGVFGYTF. The CDR3, as DNA: TGTGCCAGTAGTCAACTGACAGGGGGCGTTTTTGGCTACACCTTC. The full variable domain, with the rest looked up from reference TRBV19 and TRBJ1-2, is DGGITQSPKYLFRKEGQNVTLSCEQNLNHDAMYWYRQDPGQGLRLIYYSQIVNDFQKGDIAEGYSVSREKKESFPLTVTSAQKNPTAFYLCASSQLTGGVFGYTFGSGTRLTVV.